A selection of T cell receptor beta chains follows, all from one sample in a study of Graves' ophthalmopathy and Graves' hyperthyroidism. Each CDR3 protein is one row after TCRdb ran MiXCR on the multiplex PCR reads. The table includes 400,000 or so distinct CDR3 sequences, 15% to 20% detected once. The sequencing input was peripheral blood. The receptors come from an adult woman with stable Graves' hyperthyroidism. CDR3s include the opening cysteine and the closing phenylalanine or tryptophan. The order of the fields is clone size, J gene, V gene, D gene, CDR3 protein. D genes are given only for firm matches. Only part of the rows carry a size: once, few, many, or a class if the clone is expanded.

>many|TRBJ2-7|TRBV6-1|TRBD2
CASRAGTSGTYEQYF
>many|TRBJ1-1|TRBV27|NA
CASPRGRERDTEAFF
>once|TRBJ1-1|TRBV6-1|NA
CASSDPRGAALNTEAFF
>many|TRBJ2-7|TRBV10-3|NA
CAISSSSYEQYF
>many|TRBJ2-4|TRBV29-1|TRBD2
CSVGGGKNIQYF
>many|TRBJ1-5|TRBV27|NA
CASSPQQGPNQPQHF
>many|TRBJ1-2|TRBV27|TRBD1
CASSQDRSNYGYTF
>many|TRBJ2-6|TRBV10-3|NA
CAISESSGQESSGANVLTF
>many|TRBJ1-1|TRBV19|NA
CASSTQNTEAFF
>few|TRBJ2-2|TRBV9|TRBD2
CASSVFSGRAGELFF
>many|TRBJ2-7|TRBV7-2|TRBD2
CASSWTPSGPTGEQYF
>few|TRBJ1-1|TRBV19|NA
CASSGWDGGTEAFF
>many|TRBJ2-7|TRBV18|TRBD2
CASAKSGRGVEQYF
>many|TRBJ2-5|TRBV6-1|NA
CASSERSVQETQYF
>many|TRBJ2-4|TRBV6-1|TRBD1
CASSKTGGENIQYF
>many|TRBJ2-2|TRBV5-1|TRBD1
CASRAGTANTGELFF
>many|TRBJ1-1|TRBV3-1|NA
CASSHLGFYTEAFF
>NA|TRBJ1-6|TRBV12-3/TRBV12-4|NA
CASNTGVNSPLHF
>many|TRBJ1-3|TRBV9|TRBD1
CASSDGQGEANTIYF
>NA|TRBJ2-7|TRBV7-8|TRBD1
CASSARQGVAYEQYF
>many|TRBJ2-2|TRBV28|NA
CASSLAGGEAGELFF
>NA|TRBJ2-7|TRBV6-1|TRBD1
CASRDRGTVYEQYF
>many|TRBJ1-5|TRBV27|NA
CASSYTNGGNQPQHF
>NA|TRBJ1-2|TRBV6-1|NA
CASSEFGDGYTF
>many|TRBJ2-5|TRBV6-2/TRBV6-3|TRBD1
CASSYPSEGQGLRETQYF
>many|TRBJ1-2|TRBV13|NA
CASSFNRAGYTF
>few|TRBJ2-7|TRBV20-1|TRBD2
CSAYGTSGSYEQYF
>many|TRBJ2-5|TRBV28|NA
CASDQPGGGLETQYF
>NA|TRBJ2-2|TRBV5-1|NA
CASSWTDSNTGEPFF
>many|TRBJ1-1|TRBV18|TRBD1
CASSSTGWAEAFF
>NA|TRBJ2-4|TRBV11-2|NA
CASSLEGRGVDQYF
>NA|TRBJ2-7|TRBV6-1|NA
CASNVQGPTYEQYF
>NA|TRBJ2-7|TRBV24-1|NA
CATSGGTRALYGQYF
>few|TRBJ2-1|TRBV4-2|TRBD2
CASSQEKIGMREGLDEQFF
>many|TRBJ2-2|TRBV12-5|TRBD2
CASAPLAGDRTGELFF
>many|TRBJ1-1|TRBV7-3|NA
CASSLITGMNTEAFF
>NA|TRBJ1-1|TRBV12-3/TRBV12-4|NA
CASRETVLNTEAFF
>NA|TRBJ2-5|TRBV12-3/TRBV12-4|NA
CASSSVQEETQYF
>many|TRBJ2-5|TRBV19|TRBD2
CASSPFPGTSGSQETQYF
>many|TRBJ1-5|TRBV20-1|NA
CSARDTDWKPQHF
>many|TRBJ1-1|TRBV6-2/TRBV6-3|TRBD1
CASSYSRDRGDTEAFF
>many|TRBJ1-2|TRBV11-2|TRBD1
CASSGYRGHSYGYTF
>NA|TRBJ2-7|TRBV6-5|NA
CASSLVGSSLVEQYF
>NA|TRBJ1-1|TRBV6-1|NA
CASCRVGQMNTEAFF
>many|TRBJ2-7|TRBV30|TRBD1
CAWRAGQDYEQYF
>many|TRBJ2-7|TRBV2|NA
CASSELAGSAYEQYF
>many|TRBJ2-6|TRBV5-1|NA
CASSLELYGANVLTF
>many|TRBJ2-7|TRBV7-6|TRBD1
CASSLRAGTGANEQYF
>many|TRBJ2-7|TRBV15|NA
CATSSSGGDSRRHEQYF
>NA|TRBJ2-2|TRBV28|NA
CASSPFRRGSGELFF